This T cell receptor beta chain is drawn from a study of shared clonotypes between healthy human individuals (dated by TCRdb to about 2020). Background on the whole study: Two women and a few men aged 18 to 49 years were included in the cohort. Libraries were prepared and TCR repertoires were sequenced by different laboratories using diverse techniques, in order to increase sequencing depth and limit assay-specific biases. The study deeply sequenced blood TCR repertoires of about 5 healthy adults to estimate repertoire size and the extent of clonotype sharing between individuals. Per donor, three plates each were used for CD4 naive and CD4 memory, two for CD8 naive, and one for CD8 memory. Per donor, leukapheresis produced somewhere between about 0.8 and 9 billion PBMCs. The investigation overall reported the following: Pairwise subsampling indicated that sequencing depth was expected to affect the degree of clonotype sharing among donors. The genetic and exposure-history diversity represented was limited by the small number of donors. Even with the large sequencing depth, rarefaction of the sorted-subset datasets indicated that sequencing was incomplete. Larger estimated clonotype richness was generally found for naive subsets than for memory subsets. About 5% of naive CD4, more than 3% of naive CD8, 2% to 2.5% of memory CD4, and approximately 0.39% of memory CD8 clonotypes were shared across a few donors. Compared with non-shared clonotypes, the clonotypes found in all four sorted-subset donors had higher generation probabilities. Only blood was sampled, and tissue TCR repertoires likely differ from those in blood.

The donors were healthy, HIV-negative adults who had no recently reported acute infections or vaccinations. Every donor was a Caucasian adult living in Nashville, Tennessee, USA. CD4+ T cells were enriched through magnetic negative selection, after which naive cells were positively selected on CD45RA and the remaining negative fraction served as the memory subset. Blood was collected by leukapheresis, and PBMCs were isolated by Ficoll-Histopaque density gradient centrifugation and then cryopreserved in liquid nitrogen vapor phase. Purity and quantity of every magnetically sorted T cell population were checked by analytical flow cytometry. Each sorted fraction had its genomic DNA isolated and then quantified by UV absorbance on a Nanodrop 2000c. Using the deep immunoSEQ assay, TCR CDR3 regions were amplified from genomic DNA by multiplex PCR. Extracted genomic DNA from each cell subset was spread evenly across all wells of several immunoSEQ 96-well plates, with each plate serving as a replicate. Each replicate PCR for sorted subsets received 200 ng genomic DNA, equal to about 30,000 T cell genomes. The purified libraries were quantified using a Qubit 3.0 fluorometer, sized with a Bioanalyzer 2100, and then quantified again using the KAPA Library Quantification kit. A separate single-read 150-cycle Illumina NextSeq 550 flow cell was used to sequence each immunoSEQ 96-well plate. Per the original workflow: Because only junctional sequences without quality scores were contained in the immunoSEQ output, filtering matching that applied to full-length reads could not be performed. To assign V/J genes and CDR3, sequences were annotated against IMGT germline references using PyIR, a Python wrapper for IgBLAST v1.9. Any read was removed if the V/J assignment was weak (E-value above 1e-6), the CDR3 was missing, or the read contained stop codons, out-of-frame junctions, or ambiguous translated residues. V3J clonotypes were defined as sequences sharing an identical inferred V gene, J gene, and CDR3 amino acid sequence. Percentage overlap between repertoires was computed as shared unique clonotypes divided by the size of the smaller repertoire. Richness of each repertoire was evaluated using RTK rarefaction, the Chao1 estimator, and Recon v2.1 estimates of unobserved clonotypes. Generation probabilities were computed with OLGA for all TCRbeta clonotypes obtained by the gDNA method from a handful of donors. The table comes from immuneACCESS by way of TCRdb, which keeps in-frame sequences with V and J called. Part of the clones is missing from these tables; in studies checked, under half for an unresolved V gene and the rest for unknown reasons. That table gives V, J and clone size, and the DNA gave D and trimming. Here the sample has 2 million to 3 million clones; under 95% occur a single time. 0.35% to 0.45% of the sample belongs to the ten largest clones.

Its CDR3 holds 15 amino acids, cysteine through phenylalanine. The read is trimmed to its CDR3 DNA, 45 bases read in frame from base 1. The germline V gene specifies SGHVS as CDR1 and FNYEAQ as CDR2. Trimming costs V 1 base and J 5 bases, and their ends lie 14 bases apart. Of note for this clone: The antigen it recognizes is unknown. Per-base quality was not reported, and no clone a single base away is much larger than it.

The chain joins TRBV7-6 to TRBJ2-5; a tentative D match to TRBD1 spans 5 bases. The source of this sequence is a man aged 18 to 29 in good health. Some clones in this sample may be carry-over from other donors' samples. The sequencing input was naive CD4+ T cells from PBMCs. What this sample's cell subset or site label stands for: CD45RA+ positively selected. The sequenced DNA is TGTGCCAGCAGCTTAGGGGCAGGGCTGGGCGAGACCCAGTACTTC. It codes for CASSLGAGLGETQYF.